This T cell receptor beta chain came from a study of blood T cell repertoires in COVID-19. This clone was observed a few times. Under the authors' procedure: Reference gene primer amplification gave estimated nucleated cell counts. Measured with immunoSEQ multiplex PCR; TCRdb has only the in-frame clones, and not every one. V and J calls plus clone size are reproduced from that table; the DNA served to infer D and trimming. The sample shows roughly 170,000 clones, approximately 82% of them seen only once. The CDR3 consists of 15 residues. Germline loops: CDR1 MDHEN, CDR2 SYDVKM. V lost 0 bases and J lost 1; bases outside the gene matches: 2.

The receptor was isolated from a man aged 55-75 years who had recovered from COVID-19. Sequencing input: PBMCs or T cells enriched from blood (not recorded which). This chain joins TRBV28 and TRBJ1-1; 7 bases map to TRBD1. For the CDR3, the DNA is TGTGCCAGCAGTTTATGGAGACAGGGGAACACTGAAGCTTTCTTT. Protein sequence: CASSLWRQGNTEAFF.